Each of the 6 T cell receptor beta chains below was sequenced from the same sample in a study of tissue T cells after allogeneic stem cell transplantation. Time point meaning: mouse harvest day 14 after allogeneic transplant. The graft held 10^6 splenic CD5+ T cells and 10^7 T-cell-depleted bone marrow cells. Assay used: immunoSEQ multiplex PCR; TCRdb lists only in-frame clones, some missing. The sample has fewer than 3,000 clones, about 44% seen once; the top ten hold more than 35%. The source material was gut tissue. All receptors come from a female BALB/c mouse given C57BL/6 T cells with graft-versus-host disease after an allogeneic hematopoietic cell transplant.

Remarks on this clone: Genes and germline are mouse. From the germline J gene comes the end of the CDR3, since the read stops 1 residue before it. The V call is TRBV29, the J call TRBJ1-4; D ambiguous. Trimming removed 3 bases at V and 5 bases at J, with 4 bases between. Germline-derived CDR1 and CDR2 are MSHET and SYDVDS. The CDR3 covers 12 residues. The DNA read from the CDR3 is TGTGCTAGCAGTTTTGGGAACGAAAGATTATTT. This codes for CASSFGNERLF. The complete CDR3 reads CASSFGNERLFF.

On this clone: Gene names refer to mouse genes. The read is 1 residue too short to cover the CDR3 end, so that end is filled in from the germline J gene. The genes are TRBV26 and TRBJ2-4; D gene unclear. Germline V gives CDR1 KGHPV, CDR2 FQNQEV (reference sequence). The CDR3 totals 14 residues. The ends were cut back, 3 bases at V and 0 bases at J, with 7 bases in the middle. The chain's CDR3 is CASSLLVSQNTLYF. The part of the CDR3 DNA that was read is TGTGCCAGCAGTCTCCTGGTTAGTCAAAACACCTTGTAC.

This clone was observed a handful of times. Genes and germline are mouse. Partial CDR3 DNA: TGTGCCAGCAGTCTGAACCCTGGAAATACGCTCTAT. Its translation is CASSLNPGNTLY. The full CDR3 sequence reads CASSLNPGNTLYF. The genes are TRBV26 and TRBJ1-3; D is undetermined. Read coverage stops 1 residue before the CDR3 terminus; the germline J gene supplies the remainder. This CDR3 is 13 amino acids long. With 2 bases removed from V and 2 bases from J, the gap between germline ends came to 4 bases. Per the germline V gene, CDR1 is KGHPV and CDR2 is FQNQEV (reference sequence).

As concerns this clone: Mouse names are used for the genes. CDR3 residues: CASSLSGTGGYEQYF. Partial CDR3 DNA: TGTGCCAGCAGTCTGTCGGGGACTGGGGGGTATGAACAGTAC. This chain uses TRBV26 with TRBJ2-7, with TRBD2 identical over 12 bases. The read ends 1 residue early relative to the CDR3; the germline J gene fills the gap. Germline trimming cut 0 bases from V and 4 bases from J; bases unmatched to any gene: 1. The CDR3 loop spans 15 amino acids. Germline CDR1 is KGHPV and CDR2 is FQNQEV (reference sequence).

As to this clone: Gene names denote mouse genes. The read gets to within 1 residue of the CDR3 end, and the germline J gene fills in the rest. The genes are TRBV13-2 and TRBJ1-1, with D tentatively TRBD1 (6 bases). V was shortened by 0 bases and J by 8 bases, with 11 bases between the two germline ends. The CDR3 has 13 amino acids. The germline V gene has CDR1 NNHNN and CDR2 SYGAGS (reference sequence). This CDR3 reads CASGDATGLEVFF. CDR3 DNA (partial): TGTGCCAGCGGTGATGCAACAGGGTTGGAAGTCTTC.

This clone was seen a few times. All gene names here are mouse names. With the read ending 1 residue before the CDR3 end, the germline J gene is used to fill in that end. The gene calls are TRBV16 and TRBJ2-7, with D maybe TRBD1 (5 bases). Germline CDR1 reads SGHSA; CDR2 reads FRNQAP. CDR3 length equals 12 residues. The V end was cut by 5 bases, the J end by 3 bases, with 8 bases between. The CDR3 reads CASSQDNYEQYF. CDR3 DNA (partial): TGTGCAAGCAGCCAGGACAACTATGAACAGTAC.